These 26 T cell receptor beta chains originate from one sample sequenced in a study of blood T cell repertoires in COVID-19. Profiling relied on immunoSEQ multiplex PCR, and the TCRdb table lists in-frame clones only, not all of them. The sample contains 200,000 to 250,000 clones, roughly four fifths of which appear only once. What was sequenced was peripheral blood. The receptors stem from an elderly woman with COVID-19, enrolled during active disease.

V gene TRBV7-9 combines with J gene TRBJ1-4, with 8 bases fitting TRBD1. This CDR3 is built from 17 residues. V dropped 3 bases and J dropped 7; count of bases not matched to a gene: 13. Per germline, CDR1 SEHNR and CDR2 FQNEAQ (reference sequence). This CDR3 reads CASSLEASDRGGEKLFF. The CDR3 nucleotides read TGTGCCAGCAGCTTGGAGGCCTCAGACAGGGGAGGTGAAAAACTGTTTTTT.

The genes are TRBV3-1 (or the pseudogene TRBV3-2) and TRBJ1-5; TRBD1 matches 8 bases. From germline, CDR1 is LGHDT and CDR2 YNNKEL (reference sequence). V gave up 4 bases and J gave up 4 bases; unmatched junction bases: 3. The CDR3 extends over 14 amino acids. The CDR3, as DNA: TGTGCCAGCAGCCTTAGACAGGGGAATCAGCCCCAGCATTTT. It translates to CASSLRQGNQPQHF.

The CDR3 sequence is CASSLQANTEAFF. The CDR3 DNA follows: TGTGCCAGCAGCCTACAGGCGAACACTGAAGCTTTCTTT. V and J are TRBV7-3 and TRBJ1-1, with D perhaps matching TRBD1 (5 bases). The CDR3 spans 13 residues. Germline V gives CDR1 SGHTA, CDR2 FQGTGA. The V end lost 5 bases, the J end lost 1 base, and 8 bases lay between the germline ends.

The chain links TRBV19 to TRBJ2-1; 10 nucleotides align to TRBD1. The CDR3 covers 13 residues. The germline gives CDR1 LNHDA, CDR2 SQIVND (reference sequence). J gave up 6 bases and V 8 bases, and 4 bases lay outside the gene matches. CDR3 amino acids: CASDRGRLNEQFF. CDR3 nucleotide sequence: TGTGCCAGTGACAGGGGGCGCCTCAATGAGCAGTTCTTC.

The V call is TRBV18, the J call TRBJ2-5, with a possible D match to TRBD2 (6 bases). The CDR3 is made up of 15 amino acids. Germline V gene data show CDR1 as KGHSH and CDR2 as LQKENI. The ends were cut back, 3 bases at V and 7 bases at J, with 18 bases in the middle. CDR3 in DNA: TGTGCCAGCTCACCGGGGTCCTCTAGCGTTGGGACCCAGTACTTC. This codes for CASSPGSSSVGTQYF.

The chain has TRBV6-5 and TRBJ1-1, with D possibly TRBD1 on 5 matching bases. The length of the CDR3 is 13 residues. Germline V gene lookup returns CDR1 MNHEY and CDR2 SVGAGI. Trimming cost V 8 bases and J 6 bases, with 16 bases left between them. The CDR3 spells CASGRDSVSEAFF. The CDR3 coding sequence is TGTGCCAGCGGGCGAGACAGCGTCTCTGAAGCTTTCTTT.

CDR3: CASSVVGGPWGELFF. The CDR3, as DNA: TGTGCCAGCAGCGTAGTGGGAGGGCCGTGGGGGGAGCTGTTTTTT. The chain links TRBV9 to TRBJ2-2; 7 bases match TRBD2. Looked up from germline, CDR1 is SGDLS and CDR2 is YYNGEE. The ends lost 0 bases at V and 8 bases at J; junction bases unmatched: 7. The CDR3 is 15 amino acids.

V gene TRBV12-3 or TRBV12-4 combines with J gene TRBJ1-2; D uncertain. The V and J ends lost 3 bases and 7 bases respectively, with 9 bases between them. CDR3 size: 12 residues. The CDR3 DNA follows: TGTGCCAGCAGTTTTTTTAATAGTGGCTACACCTTC. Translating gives CASSFFNSGYTF.

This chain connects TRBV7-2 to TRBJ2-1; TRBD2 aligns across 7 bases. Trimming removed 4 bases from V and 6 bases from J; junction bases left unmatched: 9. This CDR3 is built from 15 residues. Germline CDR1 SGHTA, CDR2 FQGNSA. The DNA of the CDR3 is TGTGCCAGCAGCTCGCGGGGCGGGAGCTTCAATGAGCAGTTCTTC. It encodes CASSSRGGSFNEQFF.

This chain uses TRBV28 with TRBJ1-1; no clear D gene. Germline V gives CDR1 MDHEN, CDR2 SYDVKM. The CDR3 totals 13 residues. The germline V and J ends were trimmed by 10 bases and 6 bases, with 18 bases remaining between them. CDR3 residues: CATRLRVLSEAFF. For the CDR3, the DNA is TGTGCCACGCGCCTGAGGGTACTCTCTGAAGCTTTCTTT.

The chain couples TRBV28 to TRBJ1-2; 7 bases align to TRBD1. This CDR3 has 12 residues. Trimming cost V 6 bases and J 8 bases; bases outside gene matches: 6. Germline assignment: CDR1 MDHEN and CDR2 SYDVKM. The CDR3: CASRFDREGYTF. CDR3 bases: TGTGCCAGCAGATTCGACAGGGAAGGCTACACCTTC.

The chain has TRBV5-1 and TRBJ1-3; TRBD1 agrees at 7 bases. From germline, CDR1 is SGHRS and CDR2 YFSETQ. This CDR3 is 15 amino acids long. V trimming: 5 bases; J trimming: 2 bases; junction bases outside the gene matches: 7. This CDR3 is CASSWQGVTGNTIYF. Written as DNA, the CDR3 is TGCGCCAGCAGTTGGCAGGGGGTTACTGGAAACACCATATATTTT.

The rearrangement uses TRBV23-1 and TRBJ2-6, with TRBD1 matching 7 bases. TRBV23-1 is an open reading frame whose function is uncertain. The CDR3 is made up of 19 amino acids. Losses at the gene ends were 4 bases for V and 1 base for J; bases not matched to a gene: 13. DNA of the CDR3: TGCGCCAGCAGTCCAAAGACAGGGAAGGGAACGTCTGGGGCCAACGTCCTGACTTTC. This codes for CASSPKTGKGTSGANVLTF.

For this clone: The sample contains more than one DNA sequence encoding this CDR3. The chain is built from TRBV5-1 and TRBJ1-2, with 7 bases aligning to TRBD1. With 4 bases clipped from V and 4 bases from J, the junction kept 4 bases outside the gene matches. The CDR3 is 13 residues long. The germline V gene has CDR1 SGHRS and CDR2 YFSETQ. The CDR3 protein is CASSLEGAYGYTF. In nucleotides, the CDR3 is TGCGCCAGCAGCCTGGAGGGGGCCTATGGCTACACCTTC.

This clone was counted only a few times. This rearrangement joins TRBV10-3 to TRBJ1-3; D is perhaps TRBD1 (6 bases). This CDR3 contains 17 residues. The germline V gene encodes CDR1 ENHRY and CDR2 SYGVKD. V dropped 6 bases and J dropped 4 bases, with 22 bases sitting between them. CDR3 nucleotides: TGTGCCATCAGGTTCTCGGGGGGCGCAGGAGCCGGAAACACCATATATTTT. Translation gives CAIRFSGGAGAGNTIYF.

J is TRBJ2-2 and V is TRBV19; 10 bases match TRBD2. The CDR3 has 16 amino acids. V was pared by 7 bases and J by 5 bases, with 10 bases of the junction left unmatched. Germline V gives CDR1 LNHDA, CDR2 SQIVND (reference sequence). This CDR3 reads CASKGPSGSSTGELFF. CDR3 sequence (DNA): TGTGCCAGTAAGGGACCTAGCGGGAGTAGTACCGGGGAGCTGTTTTTT.

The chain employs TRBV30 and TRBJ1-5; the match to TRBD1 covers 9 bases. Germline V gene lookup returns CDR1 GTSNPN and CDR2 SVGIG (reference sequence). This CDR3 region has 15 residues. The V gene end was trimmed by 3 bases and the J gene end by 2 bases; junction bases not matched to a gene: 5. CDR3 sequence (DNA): TGTGCCTGGAGCCCGGACAGGGGTGGCAATCAGCCCCAGCATTTT. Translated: CAWSPDRGGNQPQHF. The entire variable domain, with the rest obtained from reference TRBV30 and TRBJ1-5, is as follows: SQTIHQWPATLVQPVGSPLSLECTVEGTSNPNLYWYRQAAGRGLQLLFYSVGIGQISSEVPQNLSASRPQDRQFILSSKKLLLSDSGFYLCAWSPDRGGNQPQHFGDGTRLSIL.

CDR3 sequence: CASRVDSHPGVEAFF. CDR3 DNA sequence: TGTGCCAGCAGGGTAGACAGCCACCCGGGGGTTGAAGCTTTCTTT. This chain connects TRBV6-5 to TRBJ1-1; D might be TRBD1 (5 bases). Germline V lookup: CDR1 MNHEY, CDR2 SVGAGI. V was trimmed by 6 bases and J by 7 bases, leaving 21 bases between them. The CDR3 totals 15 residues.

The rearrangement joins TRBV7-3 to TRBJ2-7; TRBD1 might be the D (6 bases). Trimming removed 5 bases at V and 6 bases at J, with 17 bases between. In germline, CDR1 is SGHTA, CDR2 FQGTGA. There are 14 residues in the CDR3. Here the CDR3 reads CASSAPDRPFEQYF. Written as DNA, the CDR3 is TGTGCCAGCAGCGCCCCGGACAGACCGTTCGAGCAGTACTTC.

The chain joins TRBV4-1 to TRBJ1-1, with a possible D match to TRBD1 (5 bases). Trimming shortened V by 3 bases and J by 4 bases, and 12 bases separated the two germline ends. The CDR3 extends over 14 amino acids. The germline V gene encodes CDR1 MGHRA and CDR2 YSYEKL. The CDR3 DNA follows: TGCGCCAGCAGCCACGCCCGGGGGGGCACTGAAGCTTTCTTT. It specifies CASSHARGGTEAFF.

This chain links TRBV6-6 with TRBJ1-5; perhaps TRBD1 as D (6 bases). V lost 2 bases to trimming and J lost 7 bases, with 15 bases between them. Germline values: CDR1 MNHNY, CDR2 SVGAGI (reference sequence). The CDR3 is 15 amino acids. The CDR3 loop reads CASSYGGAGTQPQHF. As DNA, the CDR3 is TGTGCCAGCAGTTACGGGGGCGCCGGAACCCAGCCCCAGCATTTT.

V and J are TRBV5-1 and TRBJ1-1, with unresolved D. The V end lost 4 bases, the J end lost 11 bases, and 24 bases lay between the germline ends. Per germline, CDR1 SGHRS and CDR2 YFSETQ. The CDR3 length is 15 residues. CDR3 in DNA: TGCGCCAGCAGCGTGGAGCCAGACACTTCTCAAGAGGCTTTCTTT. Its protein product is CASSVEPDTSQEAFF.

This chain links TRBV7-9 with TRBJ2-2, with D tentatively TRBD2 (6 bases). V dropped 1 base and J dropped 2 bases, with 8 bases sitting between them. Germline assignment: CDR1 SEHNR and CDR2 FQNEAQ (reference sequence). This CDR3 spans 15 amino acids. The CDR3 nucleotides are TGTGCCAGCAGCTTAGTGCGGGGTAACACCGGGGAGCTGTTTTTT. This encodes CASSLVRGNTGELFF.

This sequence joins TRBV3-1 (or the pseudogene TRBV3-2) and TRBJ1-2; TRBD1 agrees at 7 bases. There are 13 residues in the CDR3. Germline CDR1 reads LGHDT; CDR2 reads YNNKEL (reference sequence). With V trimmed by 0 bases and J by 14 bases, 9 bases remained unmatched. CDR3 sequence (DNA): TGTGCCAGCAGCCAAGATAATAGACAGGGAATAACCTTC. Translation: CASSQDNRQGITF.

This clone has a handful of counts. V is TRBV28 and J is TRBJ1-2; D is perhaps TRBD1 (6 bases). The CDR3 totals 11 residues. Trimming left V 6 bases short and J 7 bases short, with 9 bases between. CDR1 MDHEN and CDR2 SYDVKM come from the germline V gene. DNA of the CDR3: TGTGCCAGCAGGGGGGCGGCTGGCTACACCTTC. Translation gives CASRGAAGYTF.

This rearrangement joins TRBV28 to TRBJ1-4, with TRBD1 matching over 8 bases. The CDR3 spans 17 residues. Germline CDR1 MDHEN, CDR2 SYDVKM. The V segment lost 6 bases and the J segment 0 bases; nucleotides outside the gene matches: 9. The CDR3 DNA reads TGTGCCAGCAGCCTGCTGGGACAGGCGTCAACTAATGAAAAACTGTTTTTT. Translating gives CASSLLGQASTNEKLFF. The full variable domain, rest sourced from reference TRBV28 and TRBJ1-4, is DVKVTQSSRYLVKRTGEKVFLECVQDMDHENMFWYRQDPGLGLRLIYFSYDVKMKEKGDIPEGYSVSREKKERFSLILESASTNQTSMYLCASSLLGQASTNEKLFFGSGTQLSVL.